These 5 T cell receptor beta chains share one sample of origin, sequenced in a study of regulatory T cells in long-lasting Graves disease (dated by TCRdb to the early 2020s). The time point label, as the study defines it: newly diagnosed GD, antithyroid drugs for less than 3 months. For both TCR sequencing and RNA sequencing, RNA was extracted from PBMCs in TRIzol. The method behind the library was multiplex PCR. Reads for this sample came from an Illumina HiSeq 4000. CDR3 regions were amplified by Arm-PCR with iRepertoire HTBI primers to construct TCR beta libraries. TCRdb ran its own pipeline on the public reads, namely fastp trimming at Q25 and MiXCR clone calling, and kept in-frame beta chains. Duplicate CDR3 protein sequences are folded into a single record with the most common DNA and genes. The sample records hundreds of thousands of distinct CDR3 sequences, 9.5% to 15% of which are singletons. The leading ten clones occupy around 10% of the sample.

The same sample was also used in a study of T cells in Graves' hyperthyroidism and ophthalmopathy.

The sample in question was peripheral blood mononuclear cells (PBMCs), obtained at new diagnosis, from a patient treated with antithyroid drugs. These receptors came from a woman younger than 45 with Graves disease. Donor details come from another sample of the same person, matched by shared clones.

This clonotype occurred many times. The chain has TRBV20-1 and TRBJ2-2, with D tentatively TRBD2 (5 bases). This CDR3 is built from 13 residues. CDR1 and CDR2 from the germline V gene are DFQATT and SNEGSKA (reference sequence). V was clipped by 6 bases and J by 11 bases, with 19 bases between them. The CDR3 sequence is CSAGVRGRGELFF. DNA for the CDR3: TGCAGTGCCGGCGTACGGGGTCGGGGAGAGCTGTTTTTT.

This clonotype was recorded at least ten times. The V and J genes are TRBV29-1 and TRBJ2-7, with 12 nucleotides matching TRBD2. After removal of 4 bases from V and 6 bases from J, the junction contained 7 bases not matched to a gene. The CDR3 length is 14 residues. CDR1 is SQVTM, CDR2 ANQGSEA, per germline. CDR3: CSVARTSGNIEQYF. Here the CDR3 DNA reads TGCAGCGTTGCCCGGACTAGCGGGAATATCGAGCAGTACTTC.

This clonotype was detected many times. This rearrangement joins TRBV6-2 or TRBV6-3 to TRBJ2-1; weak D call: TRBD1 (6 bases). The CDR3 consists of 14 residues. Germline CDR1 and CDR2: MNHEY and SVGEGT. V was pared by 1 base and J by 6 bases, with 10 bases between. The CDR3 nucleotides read TGTGCCAGCAGTTACTTTACAGGGTTCAATGAGCAGTTCTTC. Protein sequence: CASSYFTGFNEQFF.

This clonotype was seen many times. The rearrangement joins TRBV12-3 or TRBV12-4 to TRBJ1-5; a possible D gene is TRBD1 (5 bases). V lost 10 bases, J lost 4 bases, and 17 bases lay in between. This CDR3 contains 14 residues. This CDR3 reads CAISLGDRNQPQHF. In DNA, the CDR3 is TGTGCCATCAGCTTGGGGGATCGAAATCAGCCCCAGCATTTT.

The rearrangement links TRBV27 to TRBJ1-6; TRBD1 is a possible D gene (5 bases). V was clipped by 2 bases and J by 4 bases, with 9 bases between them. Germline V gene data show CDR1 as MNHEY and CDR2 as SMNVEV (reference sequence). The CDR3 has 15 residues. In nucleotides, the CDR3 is TGTGCCAGCAGTTTAGGGCGACAGTATAATTCACCCCTCCACTTT. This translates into CASSLGRQYNSPLHF.